The T cell receptor beta chain described here comes from a study of cytomegalovirus exposure and HLA in healthy donors. General study results and limits: Common viral pathogens seemed, in a later analysis, to connect with several of the most significant clusters. In most subjects, TCR beta sequences reportedly gave accurate predictions of HLA-A and HLA-B alleles. Reports indicated that the classifier achieved high specificity and sensitivity in diagnosing cytomegalovirus status.

From germline, CDR1 is MNHEY and CDR2 SMNVEV (reference sequence). The CDR3 length is 15 residues. The junction had 8 bases not matched to a gene; V was cut back by 6 bases and J by 3 bases. The PCR contained 60 Vbeta and 13 Jbeta primers. Method: immunoSEQ multiplex PCR; TCRdb's copy keeps in-frame clones and lacks some. The table includes over 70,000 clones, less than 85% detected once. This clone was picked up a small number of times. As yet, its antigen is unknown. The sample consisted of PBMCs. This receptor was taken from a woman aged 50 to 65 in good health and CMV-seropositive. The rearrangement uses TRBV27 and TRBJ2-7; 10 bases are a match to TRBD2. The CDR3 DNA is TGTGCCAGCAGCTTACTAGGACTAGCGGTCTACGAGCAGTACTTC. Translated, it gives CASSLLGLAVYEQYF.